This T cell receptor beta chain stems from a study of CD8 T cells in Susac syndrome. In regard to this clonotype: The antigen is unknown.

The RNA input was roughly 0.45 to 1 ug, and it was reverse transcribed with random hexamers. Amplification of TCR beta CDR3 spanned 54 Vbeta and 13 Jbeta via immunoSEQ multiplex PCR. From the immunoSEQ multiplex PCR reads, TCRdb called clonotypes with MiXCR, one entry per CDR3 protein. Seen here are some 76,000 distinct CDR3 sequences, roughly nine tenths observed once, and the top ten hold 0.5% to 0.6%. Study findings and constraints: Only a relatively small number of individuals were included in the TCR sequencing and HLA analysis.

Treatment-naive patients with stable or active relapsing-remitting disease were the multiple sclerosis controls. TEMRA cells were enriched by FACS, while CD8+ and CD4+ T cells were obtained through a negative isolation that was performed magnetically. Sample: CD8+ T cells from PBMCs. The sequence was obtained from a human donor with multiple sclerosis.

Here the CDR3 reads CASSAKGGYTGELFF. For the CDR3, the DNA is TGTGCCAGCAGCGCCAAAGGGGGGTACACCGGGGAGCTGTTTTTT. The chain carries TRBV9 and TRBJ2-2; D is tentatively TRBD1 or TRBD2 (6 bases each). The CDR3 is made up of 15 amino acids. The V end lost 3 bases, the J end lost 3 bases, and 12 bases lay between the germline ends. Per the germline V gene, CDR1 is SGDLS and CDR2 is YYNGEE.